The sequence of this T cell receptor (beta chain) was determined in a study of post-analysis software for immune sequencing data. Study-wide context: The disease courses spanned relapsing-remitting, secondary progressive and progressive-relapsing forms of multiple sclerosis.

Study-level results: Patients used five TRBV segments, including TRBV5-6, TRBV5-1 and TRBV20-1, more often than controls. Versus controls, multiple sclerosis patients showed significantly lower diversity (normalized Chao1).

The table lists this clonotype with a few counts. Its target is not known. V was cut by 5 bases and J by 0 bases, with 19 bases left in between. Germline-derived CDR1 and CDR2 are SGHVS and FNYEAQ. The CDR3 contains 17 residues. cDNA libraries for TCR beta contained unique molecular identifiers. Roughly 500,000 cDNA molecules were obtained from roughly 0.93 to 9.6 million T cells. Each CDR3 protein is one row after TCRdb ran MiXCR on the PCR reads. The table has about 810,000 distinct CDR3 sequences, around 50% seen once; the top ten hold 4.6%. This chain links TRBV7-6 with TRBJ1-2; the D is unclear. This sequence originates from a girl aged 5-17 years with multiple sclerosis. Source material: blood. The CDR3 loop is CASSPLVWQRANYGYTF. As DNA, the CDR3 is TGTGCCAGCAGCCCTCTGGTGTGGCAGCGTGCTAACTATGGCTACACCTTC.